Listed below are T cell receptor beta chains from one sample, sequenced in a study of blood T cell repertoires in COVID-19. The table came from immunoSEQ multiplex PCR; TCRdb's copy has only in-frame clones and leaves some out. Counted here are under 250,000 clones, about four fifths occurring once; the ten biggest clones make up about 5.3%. Sequenced: PBMCs or T cells enriched from blood (not recorded which). The source of these receptors is a woman in her forties or fifties who had been exposed to COVID-19. The CDR3 runs from the conserved cysteine through the conserved F or W. The D gene is left open where the match is weak. Not every row has a clone size; where given, it reads once, few, many or a size class.

cdr3_aa: CASRTPGGSSYGYTF
cdr3_nt: TGTGCCAGCAGAACCCCAGGGGGCTCCTCCTATGGCTACACCTTC
d_call: TRBD1
j_call: TRBJ1-2
clone_size: NA
v_call: TRBV6-5

cdr3_aa: CASRASQGDTEAFF
cdr3_nt: TGTGCCAGCAGAGCTTCACAGGGCGACACTGAAGCTTTCTTT
d_call: NA
j_call: TRBJ1-1
clone_size: NA
v_call: TRBV2

cdr3_aa: CASSFSGGNTIYF
cdr3_nt: TGTGCCAGCAGCTTTTCGGGTGGAAACACCATATATTTT
d_call: NA
j_call: TRBJ1-3
clone_size: NA
v_call: TRBV7-3

cdr3_aa: CASKSGELGSTEAFF
cdr3_nt: TGTGCCAGTAAGTCAGGGGAGCTGGGGAGCACTGAAGCTTTCTTT
d_call: NA
j_call: TRBJ1-1
clone_size: NA
v_call: TRBV19

cdr3_aa: CASNGADSPLHF
cdr3_nt: TGTGCCAGTAATGGAGCAGATTCACCCCTCCACTTT
d_call: NA
j_call: TRBJ1-6
clone_size: few
v_call: TRBV19

cdr3_aa: CASSYSPPDRVGSPLHF
cdr3_nt: TGCGCCAGCAGTTACTCCCCTCCGGACAGGGTTGGTTCACCCCTCCACTTT
d_call: TRBD1
j_call: TRBJ1-6
clone_size: NA
v_call: TRBV5-1

cdr3_aa: CASSERRGLLPYEQYF
cdr3_nt: TGTGCCAGCAGTGAACGGCGGGGGCTACTCCCCTACGAGCAGTACTTC
d_call: NA
j_call: TRBJ2-7
clone_size: NA
v_call: TRBV6-1

cdr3_aa: CASSIALGGLTGELFF
cdr3_nt: TGTGCCAGTAGTATAGCTTTAGGGGGTTTAACCGGGGAGCTGTTTTTT
d_call: NA
j_call: TRBJ2-2
clone_size: NA
v_call: TRBV19

cdr3_aa: CASSSNLNTEAFF
cdr3_nt: TGTGCCAGCAGCTCAAACTTGAACACTGAAGCTTTCTTT
d_call: NA
j_call: TRBJ1-1
clone_size: NA
v_call: TRBV7-2

cdr3_aa: CASRGRGNAGELFF
cdr3_nt: TGTGCCAGTAGGGGAAGGGGTAACGCCGGGGAGCTGTTTTTT
d_call: NA
j_call: TRBJ2-2
clone_size: NA
v_call: TRBV19

cdr3_aa: CASSEGQGSQPQHF
cdr3_nt: TGTGCCAGCAGTGAAGGGCAGGGGTCTCAGCCCCAGCATTTT
d_call: NA
j_call: TRBJ1-5
clone_size: once
v_call: TRBV2

cdr3_aa: CASSQVAGANYGYTF
cdr3_nt: TGTGCCAGCAGCCAAGTAGCAGGGGCTAACTATGGCTACACCTTC
d_call: NA
j_call: TRBJ1-2
clone_size: few
v_call: TRBV4-2

cdr3_aa: CASTPQGNTEAFF
cdr3_nt: TGTGCCAGCACCCCCCAGGGTAACACTGAAGCTTTCTTT
d_call: NA
j_call: TRBJ1-1
clone_size: once
v_call: TRBV6-5

cdr3_aa: CASSPSTGDDYNEQFF
cdr3_nt: TGTGCCAGCAGTCCATCGACAGGGGATGATTACAATGAGCAGTTCTTC
d_call: TRBD1
j_call: TRBJ2-1
clone_size: NA
v_call: TRBV27

cdr3_aa: CAISGGTPRDSPLHF
cdr3_nt: TGTGCCATCAGTGGGGGGACTCCCCGAGATTCACCCCTCCACTTT
d_call: NA
j_call: TRBJ1-6
clone_size: NA
v_call: TRBV10-3

cdr3_aa: CASSQPDSKAFF
cdr3_nt: TGTGCCAGCAGCCAGCCGGACAGTAAGGCTTTCTTT
d_call: NA
j_call: TRBJ1-1
clone_size: NA
v_call: TRBV3-1/TRBV3-2

cdr3_aa: CASSEAAQGINF
cdr3_nt: TGTGCCAGCAGTGAGGCGGCCCAGGGAATTAACTTC
d_call: NA
j_call: TRBJ1-2
clone_size: NA
v_call: TRBV25-1

cdr3_aa: CASSLYRGRGAEQFF
cdr3_nt: TGTGCCAGCAGTTTGTATAGGGGGAGGGGTGCTGAGCAGTTCTTC
d_call: NA
j_call: TRBJ2-1
clone_size: once
v_call: TRBV27

cdr3_aa: CASSGQGNNSPLHF
cdr3_nt: TGTGCCAGCAGTGGTCAGGGGAATAATTCACCCCTCCACTTT
d_call: NA
j_call: TRBJ1-6
clone_size: NA
v_call: TRBV6-4

cdr3_aa: CSACRDSNFMNTEAFF
cdr3_nt: TGCAGCGCCTGCCGGGACAGCAACTTCATGAACACTGAAGCTTTCTTT
d_call: TRBD1
j_call: TRBJ1-1
clone_size: NA
v_call: TRBV29-1